Described below is a single T cell receptor beta chain sequence and its context. Its cognate antigen is unknown. The V segment lost 7 bases and the J segment 7 bases; nucleotides outside the gene matches: 11. CDR3 size: 14 residues. Per germline, CDR1 SGDLS and CDR2 YYNGEE. The data were taken from a study of CD8 T cells in Susac syndrome. Study-wide results and caveats: A relatively small number of individuals underwent TCR sequencing and HLA analysis.

Patients with Susac syndrome met diagnostic criteria that were recently defined for definite or probable disease. The RNA, about 0.5 to 1 ug, was put through reverse transcription using random hexamers. It was immunoSEQ multiplex PCR that amplified TCR beta CDR3 across 54 Vbeta and 13 Jbeta. TCRdb redid the calling of the immunoSEQ multiplex PCR reads with MiXCR, one entry per CDR3 protein. The repertoire holds 95,000 to 150,000 distinct CDR3 sequences, around 94% seen once, with 0.28% in the top ten. This TCR derives from a human donor with Susac syndrome. V usage is TRBV9 and J usage is TRBJ2-1; TRBD1 aligns across 7 bases. The sequencing sample was made of CD8+ T cells from PBMCs. CDR3 sequence (DNA): TGTGCCAGCGGCTTATACGGACAGGATAATGAGCAGTTCTTC. It translates to CASGLYGQDNEQFF. The full variable domain, its missing parts supplied by reference TRBV9 and TRBJ2-1, is DSGVTQTPKHLITATGQRVTLRCSPRSGDLSVYWYQQSLDQGLQFLIQYYNGEERAKGNILERFSAQQFPDLHSELNLSSLELGDSALYFCASGLYGQDNEQFFGPGTRLTVL.